The present T cell receptor beta chain was sequenced within a study of beta chain features in type 1 diabetes. Study-level findings and limits: TCRB CDR3 length was moderately but significantly reduced in all four CD4+ subsets of Type 1 diabetes patients. Insertion counts at VDJ junctions were lower in type 1 diabetes patients, who also showed more deletions there. Among patients, naive, central memory and Treg TCRB repertoires appeared more similar than among healthy donors.

The study reverse transcribed the entire isolated RNA, so it sequenced expressed TCRB transcripts. Generated by immunoSEQ multiplex PCR, the TCRdb table keeps only in-frame clones and is missing some. Here the sample spans over 700,000 clones, roughly a sixth being singletons. Germline lookup yields CDR1 SNHLY and CDR2 FYNNEI. This CDR3 is 15 amino acids long. V gave up 5 bases and J gave up 3 bases; unmatched junction bases: 7. Worth noting for this clone: What it binds is not known.

The clonotype comes from a woman between 18 and 30 years old in good health. Material for sequencing was naive CD4+ T cells from blood. The V gene is TRBV2, the J gene TRBJ2-3; 8 positions match TRBD2. The CDR3 coding sequence is TGTGCCAGCAGTCGACTAGCGAACCCAACAGATACGCAGTATTTT. Translation gives CASSRLANPTDTQYF.